Listed below are T cell receptor beta chains from one sample, sequenced in a study of response to subunit inactivated influenza vaccine. MiXCR, run by TCRdb on the RT-PCR reads, gives a single entry per CDR3 protein. Of roughly 630,000 distinct CDR3 sequences in the sample, 11% to 15% were seen once. Sequences were derived from PBMCs from blood, sampled approximately 15 days before vaccination. The receptors here all came from a man in his forties or fifties who received an inactivated influenza vaccine. Both conserved end residues are part of each CDR3. The D gene is left open where the match is weak. A clone size is listed for some rows: how often the clone was seen (once, few, many), or a class if it is expanded.

v_call,j_call,clone_size,d_call,cdr3_aa,cdr3_nt
TRBV24-1,TRBJ2-3,few,.,CATSDRDWYTDTQYF,TGTGCCACCAGTGATAGGGACTGGTACACAGATACGCAGTATTTT
TRBV2,TRBJ2-7,.,TRBD1,CASTGQGGHEQYF,TGTGCCAGCACGGGACAGGGTGGACACGAGCAGTACTTC
TRBV7-2,TRBJ2-7,.,TRBD2,CASSLVRSAGGLYEQYF,TGTGCCAGCAGCTTAGTAAGATCAGCGGGGGGCCTCTACGAGCAGTACTTC
TRBV15,TRBJ2-7,few,.,CATSIMRGASSSSYEQYF,TGTGCCACCAGCATAATGAGGGGGGCGTCGTCAAGCTCCTACGAGCAGTACTTC
TRBV12-3/TRBV12-4,TRBJ1-1,.,.,CASSWRTPNTEAFF,TGTGCCAGCAGTTGGCGGACACCGAACACTGAAGCTTTCTTT
TRBV6-2/TRBV6-3,TRBJ2-4,few,.,CASSYSLGSGIQYF,TGTGCCAGCAGTTACTCTCTAGGATCGGGCATTCAGTACTTC
TRBV28,TRBJ2-7,few,.,CGTDRNYEQYF,TGTGGGACGGACAGAAACTACGAGCAGTACTTC
TRBV20-1,TRBJ1-5,many,TRBD1,CSARDQGQGGNQPQHF,TGCAGTGCTAGAGATCAGGGTCAGGGGGGCAATCAGCCCCAGCATTTT
TRBV12-3/TRBV12-4,TRBJ2-1,.,.,CASSLKWGNEQFF,TGTGCCAGCAGTTTAAAGTGGGGCAATGAGCAGTTCTTC
TRBV7-6,TRBJ1-6,.,TRBD1,CASSLEVRGQGNSPLHF,TGTGCCAGCAGCTTAGAGGTTAGGGGACAGGGCAATTCACCCCTCCACTTT
TRBV12-3/TRBV12-4,TRBJ1-1,few,.,CASSFIRRNTEAFF,TGTGCCAGCAGTTTTATCAGAAGGAACACTGAAGCTTTCTTT
TRBV6-2/TRBV6-3,TRBJ2-5,many,TRBD2,CASSPGTRGETQYF,TGTGCCAGCAGCCCCGGGACTAGGGGTGAGACCCAGTACTTC
TRBV2,TRBJ2-3,few,TRBD2,CASNGRGTDTQYF,TGTGCCAGCAACGGGAGGGGTACAGATACGCAGTATTTT
TRBV29-1,TRBJ2-7,.,.,CSVGVLPYEQYF,TGCAGCGTTGGGGTCCTCCCCTACGAGCAGTACTTC
TRBV20-1,TRBJ1-2,many,TRBD1,CSARDLDRGWGGYTF,TGCAGTGCTAGAGATCTGGACAGGGGGTGGGGGGGCTACACCTTC
TRBV28,TRBJ2-3,many,.,CASSLIAEITDTQYF,TGTGCCAGCAGTTTAATAGCGGAAATCACAGATACGCAGTATTTT
TRBV2,TRBJ2-3,many,TRBD2,CASSRLAASTDTQYF,TGTGCCAGCAGTAGACTAGCGGCTAGCACAGATACGCAGTATTTT
TRBV7-9,TRBJ1-1,few,.,CASSLVRDTEAFF,TGTGCCAGCAGCTTAGTAAGGGACACTGAAGCTTTCTTT
TRBV12-3/TRBV12-4,TRBJ2-2,few,TRBD1,CASSFDREWGELFF,TGTGCCAGCAGTTTCGACAGGGAGTGGGGGGAGCTGTTTTTT
TRBV20-1,TRBJ2-7,.,TRBD2,CSGFLAGGTYEQYF,TGCAGTGGCTTCTTAGCGGGAGGCACCTACGAGCAGTACTTC
TRBV29-1,TRBJ2-1,few,TRBD1,CSVDGTGLDQQFF,TGCAGCGTGGACGGGACAGGGCTGGACCAGCAGTTCTTC
TRBV11-2,TRBJ2-5,.,.,CASSPSDF,TGTGCCAGCAGCCCCTCTGACTTC
TRBV7-8,TRBJ2-7,.,TRBD1,CASSDPGQGDEQYF,TGTGCCAGCAGCGACCCGGGACAGGGGGACGAGCAGTACTTC
TRBV4-2,TRBJ2-7,.,.,CASSQDPKVVEQYF,TGTGCCAGCAGCCAAGACCCCAAGGTCGTCGAGCAGTACTTC
TRBV2,TRBJ2-1,many,.,CASRSGQSQVQFF,TGTGCCAGCAGGTCTGGACAGTCGCAAGTGCAGTTCTTC
TRBV5-5,TRBJ2-5,.,.,CASSLRQALLRGTQYF,TGTGCCAGCAGCCTAAGACAGGCGTTGTTACGGGGGACCCAGTACTTC